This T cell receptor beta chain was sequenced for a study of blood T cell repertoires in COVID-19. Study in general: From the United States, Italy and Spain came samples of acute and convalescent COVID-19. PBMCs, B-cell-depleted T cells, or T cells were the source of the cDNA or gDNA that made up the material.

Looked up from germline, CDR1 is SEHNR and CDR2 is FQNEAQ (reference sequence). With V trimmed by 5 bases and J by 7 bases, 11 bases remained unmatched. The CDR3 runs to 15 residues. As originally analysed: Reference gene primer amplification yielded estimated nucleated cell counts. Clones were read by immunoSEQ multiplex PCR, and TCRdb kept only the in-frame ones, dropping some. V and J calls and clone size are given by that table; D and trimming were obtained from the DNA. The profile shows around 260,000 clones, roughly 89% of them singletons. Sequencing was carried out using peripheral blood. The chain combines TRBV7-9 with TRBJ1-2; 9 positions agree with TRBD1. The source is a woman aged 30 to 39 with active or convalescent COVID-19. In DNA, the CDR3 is TGTGCCAGCAGCCCCCACCGGGACAGGGTGCGTGGCTACACCTTC. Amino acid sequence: CASSPHRDRVRGYTF.